The sequence of this T cell receptor (beta chain) was determined in a study of CD8 T cells in Susac syndrome. The study's findings and limits: The relatively small number of individuals in the TCR sequencing and HLA analysis was acknowledged by the study.

CDR1 is MNHEY, CDR2 SMNVEV, per germline (reference sequence). The CDR3 is 14 residues long. Trimming pared 6 bases from V and 13 bases from J, leaving 19 bases between. Sequencing of TCR beta was performed on blood CD8+ and CD4+ T cells. About this clonotype: Its antigen is unknown.

It was with random hexamers that 0.5 to 1 ug RNA was reverse transcribed. immunoSEQ multiplex PCR amplified TCR beta CDR3 across 54 Vbeta, 13 Jbeta. TCRdb redid the calling of the immunoSEQ multiplex PCR reads with MiXCR, one entry per CDR3 protein. Of 70,000 to 95,000 distinct CDR3 sequences listed, roughly 94% are singletons. This receptor was identified in a human donor with Susac syndrome. This chain joins TRBV27 and TRBJ1-6; perhaps TRBD1 as D (5 bases). Material for sequencing was CD8+ T cells from PBMCs. CDR3 region: CASRDLGTANPLHF. In DNA, the CDR3 is TGTGCCAGCAGGGATCTCGGGACGGCGAATCCCCTCCACTTT.